This T cell receptor beta chain was identified in a study of T cells in Graves' hyperthyroidism and ophthalmopathy. Study conclusions and caveats: Most thyroid clonotypes with frequency above 0.001 were detected in blood.

Template material for amplifying TCR beta CDR3 regions consisted of RNA transcripts. During a first-round RT-PCR of the TCR CDR3, the HTBI primer set was used. One entry per CDR3 protein, called by TCRdb with MiXCR from the multiplex PCR reads. The table includes 250,000 to 300,000 distinct CDR3 sequences, approximately 18% detected once. About this clonotype itself: Its specificity is unknown.

Ophthalmopathy patients all had a Clinical Activity Score of at least 3, a NOSPECS grade of at least 4 and disease under 3 months old. V was pared by 1 base and J by 7 bases, with 8 bases of the junction left unmatched. The CDR3 length is 17 residues. Germline V gene lookup returns CDR1 MGHRA and CDR2 YSYEKL. The sequence came from a man aged 50 to 59 with Graves' ophthalmopathy. The source material was blood. The chain combines TRBV4-1 with TRBJ2-1; the match to TRBD2 covers 12 bases. The CDR3 loop is CASSQGETSGSDNEQFF. DNA of the CDR3: TGCGCCAGCAGCCAAGGGGAGACTAGCGGGAGTGATAATGAGCAGTTCTTC.